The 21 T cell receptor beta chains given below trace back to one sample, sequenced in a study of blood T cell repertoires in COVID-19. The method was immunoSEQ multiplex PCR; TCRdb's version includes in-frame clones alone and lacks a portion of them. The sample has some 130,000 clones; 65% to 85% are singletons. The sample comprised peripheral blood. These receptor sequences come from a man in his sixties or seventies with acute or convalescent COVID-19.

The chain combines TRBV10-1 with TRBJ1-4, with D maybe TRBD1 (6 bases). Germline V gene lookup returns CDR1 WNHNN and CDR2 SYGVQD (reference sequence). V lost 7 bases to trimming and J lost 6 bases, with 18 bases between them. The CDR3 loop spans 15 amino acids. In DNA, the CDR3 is TGCGCCAGCATTAGAGCTGGGACATTTGATGAAAAACTGTTTTTT. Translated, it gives CASIRAGTFDEKLFF.

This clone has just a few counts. Written as DNA, the CDR3 is TGTGCCAGCAGCAAAGGCAGGGGAAATGCAGGAAACACCATATATTTT. Translated: CASSKGRGNAGNTIYF. The chain joins TRBV21-1 to TRBJ1-3; TRBD1, the table's D call, lacks a check against the DNA. TRBV21-1 is deemed a pseudogene. CDR3 length: 16 amino acids.

The CDR3 spells CASSSRTGRLSQHF. CDR3 coding DNA: TGTGCCAGCAGCTCCCGGACAGGCCGGCTGTCCCAGCATTTT. This sequence joins TRBV5-8 and TRBJ1-5, with TRBD1 identical over 7 bases. CDR1 SGHTS and CDR2 YDEGEE come from the germline V gene. The CDR3 spans 14 residues. The V segment lost 3 bases and the J segment 11 bases; nucleotides outside the gene matches: 11.

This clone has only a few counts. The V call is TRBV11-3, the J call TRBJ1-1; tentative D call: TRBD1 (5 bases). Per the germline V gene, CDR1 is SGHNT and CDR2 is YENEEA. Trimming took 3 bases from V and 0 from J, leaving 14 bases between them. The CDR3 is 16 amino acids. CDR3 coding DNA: TGTGCCAGCAGCTTTTCCGGGGGGGTTATGAACACTGAAGCTTTCTTT. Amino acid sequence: CASSFSGGVMNTEAFF.

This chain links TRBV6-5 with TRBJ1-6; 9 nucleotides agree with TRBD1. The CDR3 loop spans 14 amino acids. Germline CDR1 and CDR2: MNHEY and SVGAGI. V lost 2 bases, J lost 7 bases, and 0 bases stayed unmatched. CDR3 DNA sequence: TGTGCCAGCAGTTACGACAGGGGGAATTCACCCCTCCACTTT. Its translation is CASSYDRGNSPLHF.

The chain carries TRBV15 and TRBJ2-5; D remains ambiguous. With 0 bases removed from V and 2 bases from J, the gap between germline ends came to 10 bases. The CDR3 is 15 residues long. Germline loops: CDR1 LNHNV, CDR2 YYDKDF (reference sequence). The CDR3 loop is CATSRDFGRQETQYF. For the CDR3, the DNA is TGTGCCACCAGCAGAGATTTCGGCAGGCAAGAGACCCAGTACTTC. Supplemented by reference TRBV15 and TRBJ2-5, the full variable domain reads DAMVIQNPRYQVTQFGKPVTLSCSQTLNHNVMYWYQQKSSQAPKLLFHYYDKDFNNEADTPDNFQSRRPNTSFCFLDIRSPGLGDTAMYLCATSRDFGRQETQYFGPGTRLLVL.

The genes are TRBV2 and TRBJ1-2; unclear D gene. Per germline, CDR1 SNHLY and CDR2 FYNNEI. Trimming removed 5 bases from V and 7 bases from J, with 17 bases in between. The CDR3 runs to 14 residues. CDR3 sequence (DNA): TGTGCCAGCAGTTCCACGCGAGGGCTCGGTGGCTACACCTTC. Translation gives CASSSTRGLGGYTF.

The CDR3 DNA sequence: TGTGCCAGTAGTATTATTCCAGGGGCCGGCACTGAAGCTTTCTTT. Translated: CASSIIPGAGTEAFF. The chain recombines TRBV19 with TRBJ1-1, with a possible D match to TRBD1 (6 bases). Germline V gene lookup returns CDR1 LNHDA and CDR2 SQIVND (reference sequence). With 3 bases removed from V and 4 bases from J, the gap between germline ends came to 15 bases. The CDR3 has 15 residues.

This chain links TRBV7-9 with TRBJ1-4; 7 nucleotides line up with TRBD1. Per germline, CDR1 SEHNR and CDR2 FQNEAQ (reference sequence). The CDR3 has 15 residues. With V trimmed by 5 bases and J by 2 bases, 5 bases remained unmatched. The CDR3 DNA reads TGTGCCAGCAGCCCCCGACAGGGCACTAATGAAAAACTGTTTTTT. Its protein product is CASSPRQGTNEKLFF.

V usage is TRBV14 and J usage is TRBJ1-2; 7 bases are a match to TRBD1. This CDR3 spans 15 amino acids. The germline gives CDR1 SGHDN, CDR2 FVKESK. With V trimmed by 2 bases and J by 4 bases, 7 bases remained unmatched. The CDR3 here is CASSQRQGLGYGYTF. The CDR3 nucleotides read TGTGCCAGCAGCCAACGACAGGGTTTGGGCTATGGCTACACCTTC.

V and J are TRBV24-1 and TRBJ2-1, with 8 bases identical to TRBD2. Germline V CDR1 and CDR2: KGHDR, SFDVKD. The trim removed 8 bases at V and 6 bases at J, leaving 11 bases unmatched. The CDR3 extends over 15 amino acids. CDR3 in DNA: TGTGCCACCACCAGAGGAGGGGGACTAGGCAATGAGCAGTTCTTC. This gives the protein CATTRGGGLGNEQFF.

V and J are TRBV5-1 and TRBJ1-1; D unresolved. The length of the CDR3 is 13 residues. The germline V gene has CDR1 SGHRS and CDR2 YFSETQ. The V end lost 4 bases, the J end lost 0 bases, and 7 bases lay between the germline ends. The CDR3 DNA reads TGCGCCAGCAGCCTTTCGGTGAACACTGAAGCTTTCTTT. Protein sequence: CASSLSVNTEAFF.

The CDR3 region is CASSQADSPGNQPQHF. CDR3 DNA: TGCGCCAGCAGCCAAGCGGACAGTCCGGGCAATCAGCCCCAGCATTTT. The chain is built from TRBV4-1 and TRBJ1-5, with a tentative D call TRBD1 (6 bases). Looked up from germline, CDR1 is MGHRA and CDR2 is YSYEKL. V lost 1 base to trimming and J lost 2 bases, with 12 bases between them. The CDR3 has 16 amino acids.

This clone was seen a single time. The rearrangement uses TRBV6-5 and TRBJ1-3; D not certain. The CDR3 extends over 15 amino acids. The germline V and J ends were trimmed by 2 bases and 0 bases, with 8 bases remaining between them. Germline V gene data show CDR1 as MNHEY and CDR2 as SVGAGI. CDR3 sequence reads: CASSYDTSSGNTIYF. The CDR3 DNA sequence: TGTGCCAGCAGTTACGACACCAGCTCTGGAAACACCATATATTTT.

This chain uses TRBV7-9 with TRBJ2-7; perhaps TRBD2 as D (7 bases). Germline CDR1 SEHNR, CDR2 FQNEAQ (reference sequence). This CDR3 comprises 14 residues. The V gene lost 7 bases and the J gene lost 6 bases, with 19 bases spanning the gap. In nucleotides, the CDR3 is TGTGCCAGCACCACGGAGGGGGGGAGTCTCGAGCAGTACTTC. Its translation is CASTTEGGSLEQYF.

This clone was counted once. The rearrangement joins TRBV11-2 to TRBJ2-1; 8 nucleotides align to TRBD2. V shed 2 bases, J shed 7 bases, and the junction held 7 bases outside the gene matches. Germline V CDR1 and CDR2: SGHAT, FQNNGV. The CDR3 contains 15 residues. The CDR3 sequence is CASSLSTAGANEQFF. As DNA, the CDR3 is TGTGCCAGCAGCTTAAGTACAGCGGGGGCTAATGAGCAGTTCTTC.

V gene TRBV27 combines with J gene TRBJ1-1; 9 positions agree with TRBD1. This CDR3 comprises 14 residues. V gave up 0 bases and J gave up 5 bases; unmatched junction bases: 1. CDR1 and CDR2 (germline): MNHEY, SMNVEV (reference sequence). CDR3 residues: CASSLSGQGTEAFF. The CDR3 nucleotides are TGTGCCAGCAGTTTATCAGGACAGGGGACTGAAGCTTTCTTT.

CDR3 region: CASSSRGGLGTDTQYF. The CDR3 bases are TGTGCCAGCAGCTCCCGGGGGGGCCTCGGCACAGATACGCAGTATTTT. The chain has TRBV7-2 and TRBJ2-3, with TRBD2 matching over 8 bases. CDR1 and CDR2 from the germline V gene are SGHTA and FQGNSA. Germline trimming cut 4 bases from V and 1 base from J; bases unmatched to any gene: 7. This CDR3 comprises 16 residues.

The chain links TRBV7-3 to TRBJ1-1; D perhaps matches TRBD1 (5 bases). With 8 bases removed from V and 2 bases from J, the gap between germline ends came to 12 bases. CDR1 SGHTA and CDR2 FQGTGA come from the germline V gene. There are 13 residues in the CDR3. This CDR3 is CASAPDTNTEAFF. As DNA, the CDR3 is TGTGCCAGCGCCCCGGACACCAACACTGAAGCTTTCTTT.

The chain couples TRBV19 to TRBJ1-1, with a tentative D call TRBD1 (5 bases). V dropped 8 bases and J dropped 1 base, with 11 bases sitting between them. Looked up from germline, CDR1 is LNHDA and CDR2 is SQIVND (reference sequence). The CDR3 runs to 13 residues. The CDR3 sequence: CASSLGGNTEAFF. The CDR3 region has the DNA TGTGCCAGTTCCCTGGGGGGGAACACTGAAGCTTTCTTT.

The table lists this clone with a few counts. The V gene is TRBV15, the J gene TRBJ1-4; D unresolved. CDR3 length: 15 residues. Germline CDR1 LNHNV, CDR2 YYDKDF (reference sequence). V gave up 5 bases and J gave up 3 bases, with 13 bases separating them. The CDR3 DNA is TGTGCCACCAGCGGCCCAGGCGTGCCTAATGAAAAACTGTTTTTT. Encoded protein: CATSGPGVPNEKLFF.